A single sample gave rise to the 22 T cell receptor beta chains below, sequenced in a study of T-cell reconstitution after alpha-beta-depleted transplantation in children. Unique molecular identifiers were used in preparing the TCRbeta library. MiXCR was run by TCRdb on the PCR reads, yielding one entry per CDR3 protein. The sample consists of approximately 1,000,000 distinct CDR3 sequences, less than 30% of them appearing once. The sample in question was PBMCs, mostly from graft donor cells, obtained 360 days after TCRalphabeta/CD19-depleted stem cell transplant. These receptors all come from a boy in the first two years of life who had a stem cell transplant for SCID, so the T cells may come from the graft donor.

The CDR3 coding sequence is TGCGCCAGCAGCTTGGGAGGGGGGGCCGCAGATACGCAGTATTTT. Translation: CASSLGGGAADTQYF. The gene calls are TRBV5-1 and TRBJ2-3, with TRBD2 as a possible D gene (7 bases). This CDR3 spans 15 amino acids. The germline V gene encodes CDR1 SGHRS and CDR2 YFSETQ. The V and J ends lost 0 bases and 4 bases respectively, with 12 bases between them.

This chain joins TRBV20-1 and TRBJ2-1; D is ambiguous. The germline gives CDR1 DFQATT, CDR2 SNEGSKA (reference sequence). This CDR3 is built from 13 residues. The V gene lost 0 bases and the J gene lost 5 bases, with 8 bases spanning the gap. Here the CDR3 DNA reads TGCAGTGCTAGAGATCCCCGCAACAATGAGCAGTTCTTC. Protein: CSARDPRNNEQFF.

The CDR3 nucleotides read TGTGCCAGCAGTTACGCCCTCGGACTAGCGGGGGCCCTAGATACGCAGTATTTT. Translating it yields CASSYALGLAGALDTQYF. The V and J genes are TRBV6-5 and TRBJ2-3; 13 positions match TRBD2. V was clipped by 2 bases and J by 5 bases; unmatched bases: 10. The germline CDR1 and CDR2 sequences are MNHEY and SVGAGI. CDR3 length equals 18 residues.

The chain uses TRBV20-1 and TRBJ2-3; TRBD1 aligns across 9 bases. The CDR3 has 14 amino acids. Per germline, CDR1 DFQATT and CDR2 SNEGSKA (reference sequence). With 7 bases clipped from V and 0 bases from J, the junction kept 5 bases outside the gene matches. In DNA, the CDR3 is TGCAGTGTTCAGGACAGGGGAAGCACAGATACGCAGTATTTT. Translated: CSVQDRGSTDTQYF.

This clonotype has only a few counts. CDR3: CSAVRGAWSYNEQFF. Here the CDR3 DNA reads TGCAGTGCGGTCCGGGGCGCTTGGTCCTACAATGAGCAGTTCTTC. This sequence joins TRBV20-1 and TRBJ2-1; D tentatively fits TRBD1 or TRBD2 (5 bases each). Germline values: CDR1 DFQATT, CDR2 SNEGSKA (reference sequence). CDR3 length equals 15 residues. Trimming took 6 bases from V and 1 from J, leaving 16 bases between them.

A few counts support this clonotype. The DNA for the CDR3 is TGTGCCAGCAGCTCTCATCTCTCTCTGGGGGGAAACACCATATATTTT. This codes for CASSSHLSLGGNTIYF. This sequence joins TRBV7-8 and TRBJ1-3; D is undetermined. Germline V gene data show CDR1 as SGHVS and CDR2 as FQNEAQ. With 4 bases removed from V and 4 bases from J, the gap between germline ends came to 17 bases. The CDR3 is 16 residues long.

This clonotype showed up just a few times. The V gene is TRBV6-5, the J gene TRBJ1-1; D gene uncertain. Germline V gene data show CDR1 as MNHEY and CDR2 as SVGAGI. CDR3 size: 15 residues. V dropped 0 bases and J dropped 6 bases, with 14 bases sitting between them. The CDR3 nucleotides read TGTGCCAGCAGTTACTCGTTCCGAATAACCGCTGAAGCTTTCTTT. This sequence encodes CASSYSFRITAEAFF.

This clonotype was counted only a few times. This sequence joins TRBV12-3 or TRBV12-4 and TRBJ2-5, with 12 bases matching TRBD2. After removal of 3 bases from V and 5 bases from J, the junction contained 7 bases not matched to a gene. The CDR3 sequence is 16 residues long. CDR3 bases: TGTGCCAGCAGTTTCCCACTAGCGGGGGGAATGGAGACCCAGTACTTC. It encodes CASSFPLAGGMETQYF.

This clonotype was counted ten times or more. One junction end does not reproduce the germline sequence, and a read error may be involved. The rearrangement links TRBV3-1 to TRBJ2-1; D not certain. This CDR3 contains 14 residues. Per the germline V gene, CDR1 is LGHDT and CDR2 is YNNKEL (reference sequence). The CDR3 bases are TGTGCCAGCAACCAAGACTTAAGGGACAATGAGCAGTTCTTC. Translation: CASNQDLRDNEQFF.

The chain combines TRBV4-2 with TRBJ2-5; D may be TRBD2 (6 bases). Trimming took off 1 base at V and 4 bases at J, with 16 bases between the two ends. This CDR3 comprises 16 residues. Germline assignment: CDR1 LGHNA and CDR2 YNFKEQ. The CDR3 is CASSQVAGTRLETQYF. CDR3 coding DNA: TGTGCCAGCAGCCAAGTCGCGGGGACGAGGCTAGAGACCCAGTACTTC.

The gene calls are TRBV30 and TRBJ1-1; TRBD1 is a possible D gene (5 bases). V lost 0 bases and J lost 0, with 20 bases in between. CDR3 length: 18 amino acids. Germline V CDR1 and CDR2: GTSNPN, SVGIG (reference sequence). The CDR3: CAWSVSGRAMSVNTEAFF. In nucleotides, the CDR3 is TGTGCCTGGAGTGTGTCAGGGAGGGCCATGTCGGTGAACACTGAAGCTTTCTTT. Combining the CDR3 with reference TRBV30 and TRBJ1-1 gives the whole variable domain SQTIHQWPATLVQPVGSPLSLECTVEGTSNPNLYWYRQAAGRGLQLLFYSVGIGQISSEVPQNLSASRPQDRQFILSSKKLLLSDSGFYLCAWSVSGRAMSVNTEAFFGQGTRLTVV.

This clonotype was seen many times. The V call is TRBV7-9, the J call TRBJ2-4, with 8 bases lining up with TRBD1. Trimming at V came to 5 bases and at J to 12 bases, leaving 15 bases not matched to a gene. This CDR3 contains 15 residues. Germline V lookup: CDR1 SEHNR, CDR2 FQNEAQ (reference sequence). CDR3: CASSAQDRESLDQYF. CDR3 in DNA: TGTGCCAGCAGCGCGCAGGACAGGGAGAGTTTGGATCAGTACTTC.

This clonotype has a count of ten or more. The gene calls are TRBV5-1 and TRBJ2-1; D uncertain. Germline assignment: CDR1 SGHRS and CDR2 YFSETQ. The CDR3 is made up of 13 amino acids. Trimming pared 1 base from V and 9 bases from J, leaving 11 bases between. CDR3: CASSLLSGAEQFF. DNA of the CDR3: TGCGCCAGCAGCTTGCTCTCCGGAGCTGAGCAGTTCTTC.

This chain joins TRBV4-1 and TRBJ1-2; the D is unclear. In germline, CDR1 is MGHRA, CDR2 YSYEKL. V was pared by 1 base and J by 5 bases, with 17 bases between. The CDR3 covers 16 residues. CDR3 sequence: CASSQGEQLPTYGYTF. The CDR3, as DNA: TGCGCCAGCAGCCAAGGGGAACAGCTACCGACATATGGCTACACCTTC.

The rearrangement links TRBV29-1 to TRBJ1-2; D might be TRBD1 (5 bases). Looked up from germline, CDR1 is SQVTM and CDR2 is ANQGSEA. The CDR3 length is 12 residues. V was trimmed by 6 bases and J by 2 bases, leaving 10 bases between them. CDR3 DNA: TGCAGCGTCATGACAGAAAACTATGGCTACACCTTC. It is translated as CSVMTENYGYTF.

CDR3 region: CASCPRASYEQYF. The CDR3 region has the DNA TGTGCCAGCTGCCCGAGGGCCTCCTACGAGCAGTACTTC. The genes are TRBV12-3 or TRBV12-4 and TRBJ2-7; maybe TRBD2 (5 bases). CDR3 length equals 13 residues. Between the trimmed V and J ends, which lost 8 bases and 0 bases, there was a span of 11 bases.

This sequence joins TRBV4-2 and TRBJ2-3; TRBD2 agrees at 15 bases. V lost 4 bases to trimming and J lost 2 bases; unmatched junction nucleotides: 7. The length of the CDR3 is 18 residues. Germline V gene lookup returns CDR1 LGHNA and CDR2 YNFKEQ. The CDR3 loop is CASSLGLAGGFFTDTQYF. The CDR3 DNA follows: TGTGCCAGCAGCCTCGGACTAGCGGGGGGGTTTTTCACAGATACGCAGTATTTT.

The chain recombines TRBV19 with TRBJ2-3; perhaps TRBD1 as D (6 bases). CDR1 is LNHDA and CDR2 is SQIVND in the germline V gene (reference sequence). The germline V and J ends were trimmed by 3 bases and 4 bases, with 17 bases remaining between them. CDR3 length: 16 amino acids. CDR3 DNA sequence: TGTGCCAGTAGTATGAATCGGCAGGGGCCGTCAGATACGCAGTATTTT. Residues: CASSMNRQGPSDTQYF.

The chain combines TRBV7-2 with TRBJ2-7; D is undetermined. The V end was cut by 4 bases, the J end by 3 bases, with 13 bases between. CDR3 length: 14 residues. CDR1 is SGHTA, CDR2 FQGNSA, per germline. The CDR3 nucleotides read TGTGCCAGCAGCTCCCGTCCCTGGAGCTACGAGCAGTACTTC. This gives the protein CASSSRPWSYEQYF. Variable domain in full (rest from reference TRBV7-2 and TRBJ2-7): GAGVSQSPSNKVTEKGKDVELRCDPISGHTALYWYRQSLGQGLEFLIYFQGNSAPDKSGLPSDRFSAERTGGSVSTLTIQRTQQEDSAVYLCASSSRPWSYEQYFGPGTRLTVT.

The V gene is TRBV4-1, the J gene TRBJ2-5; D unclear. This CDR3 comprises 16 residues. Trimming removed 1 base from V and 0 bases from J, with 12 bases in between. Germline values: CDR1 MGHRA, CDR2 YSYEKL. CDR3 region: CASSQGTGLYQETQYF. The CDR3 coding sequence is TGCGCCAGCAGCCAAGGAACGGGTTTGTACCAAGAGACCCAGTACTTC.

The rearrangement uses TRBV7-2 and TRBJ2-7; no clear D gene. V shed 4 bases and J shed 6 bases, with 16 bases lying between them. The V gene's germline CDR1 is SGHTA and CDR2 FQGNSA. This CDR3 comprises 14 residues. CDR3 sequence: CASSYRTGAAEQYF. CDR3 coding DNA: TGTGCCAGCAGCTACCGGACCGGCGCGGCCGAGCAGTACTTC.

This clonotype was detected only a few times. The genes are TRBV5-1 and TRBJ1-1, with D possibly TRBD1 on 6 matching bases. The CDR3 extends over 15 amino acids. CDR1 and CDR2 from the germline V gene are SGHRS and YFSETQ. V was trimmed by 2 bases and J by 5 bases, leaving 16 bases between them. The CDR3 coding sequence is TGCGCCAGCAGCTTATACCCGACAGGAAATACTGAAGCTTTCTTT. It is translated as CASSLYPTGNTEAFF.